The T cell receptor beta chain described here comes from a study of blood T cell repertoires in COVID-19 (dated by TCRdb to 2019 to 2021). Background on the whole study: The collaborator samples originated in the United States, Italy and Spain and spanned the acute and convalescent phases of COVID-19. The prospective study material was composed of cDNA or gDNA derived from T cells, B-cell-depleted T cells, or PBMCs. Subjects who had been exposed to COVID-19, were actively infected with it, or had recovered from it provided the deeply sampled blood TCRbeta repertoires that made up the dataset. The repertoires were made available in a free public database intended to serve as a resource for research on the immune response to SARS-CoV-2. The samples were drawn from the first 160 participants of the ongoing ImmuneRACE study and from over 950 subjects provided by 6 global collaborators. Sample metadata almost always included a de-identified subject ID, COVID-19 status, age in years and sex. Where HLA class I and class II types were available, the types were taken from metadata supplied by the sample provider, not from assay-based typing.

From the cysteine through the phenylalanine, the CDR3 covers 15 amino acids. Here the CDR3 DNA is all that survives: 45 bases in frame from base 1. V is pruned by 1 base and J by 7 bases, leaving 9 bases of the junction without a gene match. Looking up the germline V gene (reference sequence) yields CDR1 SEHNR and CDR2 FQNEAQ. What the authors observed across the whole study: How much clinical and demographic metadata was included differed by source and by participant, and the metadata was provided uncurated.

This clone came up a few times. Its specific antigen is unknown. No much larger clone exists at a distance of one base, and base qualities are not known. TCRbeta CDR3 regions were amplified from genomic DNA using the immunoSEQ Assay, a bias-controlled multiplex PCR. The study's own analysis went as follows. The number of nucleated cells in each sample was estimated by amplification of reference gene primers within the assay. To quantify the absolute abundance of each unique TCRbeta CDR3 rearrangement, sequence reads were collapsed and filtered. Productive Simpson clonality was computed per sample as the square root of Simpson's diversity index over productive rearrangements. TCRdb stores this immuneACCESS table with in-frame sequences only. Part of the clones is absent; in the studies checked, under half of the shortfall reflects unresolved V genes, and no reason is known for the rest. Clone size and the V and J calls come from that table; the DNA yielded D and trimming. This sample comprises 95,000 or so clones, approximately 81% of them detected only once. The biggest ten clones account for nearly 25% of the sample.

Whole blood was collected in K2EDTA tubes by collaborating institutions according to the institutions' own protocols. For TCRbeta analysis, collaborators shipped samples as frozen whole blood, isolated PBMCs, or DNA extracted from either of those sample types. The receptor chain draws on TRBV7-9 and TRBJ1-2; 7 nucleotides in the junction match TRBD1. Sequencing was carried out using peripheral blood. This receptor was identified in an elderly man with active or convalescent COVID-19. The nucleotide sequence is TGTGCCAGCAGCTTAGAGGGGGCTGGGACAGCTGGCTACACCTTC. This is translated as CASSLEGAGTAGYTF.